Presented here are 18 T cell receptor beta chains from one specimen sequenced in a study of cytomegalovirus exposure and HLA in healthy donors. The PCR employed 60 Vbeta primers together with 13 Jbeta primers. The assay was immunoSEQ multiplex PCR, and TCRdb's table has in-frame clones only and misses some. This table has roughly 70,000 clones, under 80% appearing once. Specimen: PBMCs. These receptor sequences come from a male donor in good health and CMV-seropositive.

CDR3 DNA sequence: TGTGCCAGCAGCTTCAGGAGGCGGGGGCATGGCTACACCTTC. It specifies CASSFRRRGHGYTF. The chain employs TRBV5-6 and TRBJ1-2; D possibly corresponds to TRBD1 (6 bases). This CDR3 has 14 residues. Trimming took 2 bases from V and 6 from J, leaving 14 bases between them. The germline gives CDR1 SGHDT, CDR2 YYEEEE.

The rearrangement links TRBV28 to TRBJ2-3; D might be TRBD2 (5 bases). Trimming removed 2 bases from V and 6 bases from J, with 15 bases in between. CDR3 length: 15 residues. Germline CDR1 reads MDHEN; CDR2 reads SYDVKM. The CDR3 DNA follows: TGTGCCAGCAGTTTAGGGCGGGCGGGCCGGGATACGCAGTATTTT. This encodes CASSLGRAGRDTQYF. Filled out from reference TRBV28 and TRBJ2-3, the complete variable domain reads DVKVTQSSRYLVKRTGEKVFLECVQDMDHENMFWYRQDPGLGLRLIYFSYDVKMKEKGDIPEGYSVSREKKERFSLILESASTNQTSMYLCASSLGRAGRDTQYFGPGTRLTVL.

The chain couples TRBV29-1 to TRBJ2-3; D gene ambiguous. V was pared by 1 base and J by 5 bases, with 7 bases between. Germline V lookup: CDR1 SQVTM, CDR2 ANQGSEA. The CDR3 loop spans 12 amino acids. As DNA, the CDR3 is TGCAGCGTTGAAGGTCCACTAGATACGCAGTATTTT. Translated, it gives CSVEGPLDTQYF.

The rearrangement joins TRBV2 to TRBJ2-3; D possibly corresponds to TRBD2 (6 bases). The CDR3 is made up of 15 amino acids. V dropped 4 bases and J dropped 2 bases, with 13 bases sitting between them. CDR1 and CDR2 (germline): SNHLY, FYNNEI. The CDR3 is CASSGWVADTDTQYF. The CDR3 DNA is TGTGCCAGCAGTGGATGGGTAGCGGACACAGATACGCAGTATTTT.

The genes are TRBV29-1 and TRBJ1-1, with D unclear. CDR1 and CDR2 from the germline V gene are SQVTM and ANQGSEA. CDR3 length: 13 residues. V was shortened by 6 bases and J by 2 bases, with 13 bases between the two germline ends. CDR3 loop: CSVSSTPNTEAFF. The CDR3 DNA follows: TGCAGCGTGAGCTCCACCCCCAACACTGAAGCTTTCTTT.

The chain couples TRBV7-3 to TRBJ1-5; D not resolved. Germline CDR1 SGHTA, CDR2 FQGTGA. This CDR3 region has 13 residues. Trimming left V 1 base short and J 4 bases short, with 5 bases between. The CDR3 spells CASSLIPNQPQHF. The CDR3 DNA sequence: TGTGCCAGCAGCTTAATCCCAAATCAGCCCCAGCATTTT.

CDR3 DNA sequence: TGTGCCAGCAGCGCTAGAGACAGGGCCTCCACTGAAGCTTTCTTT. The encoded protein is CASSARDRASTEAFF. The chain links TRBV5-4 to TRBJ1-1, with TRBD1 identical over 7 bases. This CDR3 has 15 amino acids. Trimming at V came to 4 bases and at J to 4 bases, leaving 10 bases not matched to a gene. Germline assignment: CDR1 SGHNT and CDR2 YYREEE (reference sequence).

The rearrangement uses TRBV15 and TRBJ2-1; 14 bases are a match to TRBD2. CDR1 LNHNV and CDR2 YYDKDF come from the germline V gene (reference sequence). J lost 6 bases, V lost 0 bases, and 10 bases had no gene match. CDR3 length equals 19 residues. CDR3 in amino acids: CATSRDGTSGSRIVNEQFF. CDR3 DNA sequence: TGTGCCACCAGCAGAGACGGGACTAGCGGGAGTAGGATTGTCAATGAGCAGTTCTTC.

This clone came up once. The chain recombines TRBV9 with TRBJ1-4; TRBD1 matches 10 bases. This CDR3 comprises 16 residues. CDR1 and CDR2 (germline): SGDLS, YYNGEE. The junction had 5 bases not matched to a gene; V was cut back by 0 bases and J by 6 bases. The CDR3: CASSVAIGTGDEKLFF. In DNA, the CDR3 is TGTGCCAGCAGCGTAGCAATCGGGACAGGGGATGAAAAACTGTTTTTT. The entire variable domain, with the rest obtained from reference TRBV9 and TRBJ1-4, is as follows: DSGVTQTPKHLITATGQRVTLRCSPRSGDLSVYWYQQSLDQGLQFLIQYYNGEERAKGNILERFSAQQFPDLHSELNLSSLELGDSALYFCASSVAIGTGDEKLFFGSGTQLSVL.

The rearrangement uses TRBV14 and TRBJ2-5; 8 bases are shared with TRBD1. With the DNA end fitting TRBJ2-7 better, the J assignment may be wrong. Germline V gene lookup returns CDR1 SGHDN and CDR2 FVKESK. The CDR3 is 14 residues long. CDR3 sequence reads: CASSYPGGDGEQYF. For the CDR3, the DNA is TGTGCCAGCAGCTACCCAGGGGGCGATGGCGAGCAGTACTTC.

The J gene is TRBJ2-2, the V gene TRBV4-1; D might be TRBD2 (5 bases). Trimming pared 3 bases from V and 5 bases from J, leaving 10 bases between. The germline V gene encodes CDR1 MGHRA and CDR2 YSYEKL. The CDR3 runs to 14 residues. The CDR3 spells CASSHPSLTGELFF. CDR3 coding DNA: TGCGCCAGCAGCCACCCTAGCTTAACCGGGGAGCTGTTTTTT.

The gene calls are TRBV6-5 and TRBJ2-7; unclear D gene. Trimming cost V 6 bases and J 0 bases, with 6 bases left between them. Germline values: CDR1 MNHEY, CDR2 SVGAGI. CDR3 length: 12 amino acids. The CDR3 coding sequence is TGTGCCAGCAGCTTGAGCTCCTACGAGCAGTACTTC. This translates into CASSLSSYEQYF.

The chain is built from TRBV27 and TRBJ1-2; D is uncertain. CDR1 MNHEY and CDR2 SMNVEV come from the germline V gene (reference sequence). V shed 5 bases and J shed 5 bases, with 12 bases lying between them. The CDR3 runs to 13 residues. This CDR3 reads CASSPPGMYGYTF. In DNA, the CDR3 is TGTGCCAGCAGTCCCCCGGGGATGTATGGCTACACCTTC.

The genes are TRBV7-9 and TRBJ2-7; tentative D call: TRBD1 (6 bases). The CDR3 loop spans 14 amino acids. V was clipped by 3 bases and J by 3 bases, with 12 bases between them. Germline V CDR1 and CDR2: SEHNR, FQNEAQ (reference sequence). The CDR3 protein is CASSFTQGIYEQYF. The CDR3 nucleotides read TGTGCCAGCAGCTTTACACAGGGAATCTACGAGCAGTACTTC.

The CDR3 loop reads CASSLFGGKGYEQYF. CDR3 coding DNA: TGTGCCAGCAGCTTATTTGGCGGGAAGGGCTACGAGCAGTACTTC. The rearrangement uses TRBV7-3 and TRBJ2-7, with D possibly being TRBD2 (6 bases). Per germline, CDR1 SGHTA and CDR2 FQGTGA. The CDR3 length is 15 residues. V was pared by 2 bases and J by 3 bases, with 14 bases between.

The chain couples TRBV6-5 to TRBJ1-1; D is undetermined. The germline V gene has CDR1 MNHEY and CDR2 SVGAGI. The CDR3 is 13 residues long. V was cut by 6 bases and J by 1 base, with 9 bases left in between. In DNA form, the CDR3 reads TGTGCCAGCAGGGCTACAGAGAACACTGAAGCTTTCTTT. This gives the protein CASRATENTEAFF.

This chain connects TRBV6-1 to TRBJ2-7; 9 nucleotides line up with TRBD1. The CDR3 consists of 14 residues. CDR1 MNHNS and CDR2 SASEGT come from the germline V gene. The J segment lost 3 bases and the V segment lost 6 bases, leaving 6 bases of the junction unmatched. The CDR3 sequence: CASRPPGQGYEQYF. The DNA of the CDR3 is TGTGCCAGCAGACCCCCGGGACAGGGCTACGAGCAGTACTTC.

V usage is TRBV7-6 and J usage is TRBJ2-3; the D gene is possibly TRBD2 (6 bases). Germline V gene sequence: CDR1 SGHVS, CDR2 FNYEAQ. The V gene lost 5 bases and the J gene lost 0 bases, with 15 bases spanning the gap. This CDR3 spans 16 amino acids. CDR3 bases: TGTGCCAGCAGCCTCTCCTTGGGGGGTAGCACAGATACGCAGTATTTT. As protein: CASSLSLGGSTDTQYF.